Here is one T cell receptor beta chain with its context. Its target is unknown. These data are taken from a study of identical twins. The study's findings and limits: The analysis was cross-sectional rather than longitudinal within donors. Modeled out-of-frame TCR alpha sharing in monozygotic twins fell below observed levels.

Only healthy Caucasians were included as donors. Through template switching, a universal primer site was introduced, and the cDNA contained unique molecular identifiers. MiXCR was run by TCRdb on the 5' RACE reads, yielding one entry per CDR3 protein. The sample carries some 320,000 distinct CDR3 sequences, roughly 12% recorded once. This CDR3 has 17 residues. Germline V CDR1 and CDR2: LNHDA, SQIVND (reference sequence). V was cut by 3 bases and J by 1 base, with 18 bases left in between. This sample was also put to use in a study of yellow fever vaccine responses in identical twins.

The sample comprised CD8+ T cells sorted from blood. J is TRBJ1-1 and V is TRBV19, with D perhaps TRBD1 (6 bases). The clonotype was recovered from a woman aged 18-30 years in good health. The CDR3 sequence is CASSISPYRAKNTEAFF. The DNA for the CDR3 is TGTGCCAGTAGTATTTCGCCATACAGGGCCAAGAACACTGAAGCTTTCTTT.